The 4 T cell receptor beta chains reported below all come from one sample, sequenced in a study of OX40 agonist ivuxolimab in advanced cancers. Library generation was performed with the immunoSEQ multiplex PCR assay. TCRdb limited this immuneACCESS table to in-frame rearrangements with V and J called. A share of clones is missing; checked studies link under half to unresolved V genes, and the rest is unexplained. This sample gives roughly 57,000 clones in total; roughly nine tenths of them show up just once. The leading ten clones occupy roughly 16% of the sample. Specimen: CD4+ or CD8+ T cells sorted from blood, collected in a trial of the OX40 agonist ivuxolimab. Receptor source: an adult with an advanced solid tumor such as melanoma, head and neck, liver or kidney cancer.

The chain combines TRBV10-3 with TRBJ1-5; TRBD1 is a possible D gene (6 bases). The CDR3 spans 13 residues. The V gene's germline CDR1 is ENHRY and CDR2 SYGVKD. Trimming pared 4 bases from V and 4 bases from J, leaving 8 bases between. The CDR3 bases are TGTGCCATCAGTGGTGGACAGAATCAGCCCCAGCATTTT. It is translated as CAISGGQNQPQHF.

The DNA of the CDR3 is TGTGCCAGCAGCACAGGGGGCCCCATCACTGAAGCTTTCTTT. Protein product: CASSTGGPITEAFF. The chain joins TRBV7-9 to TRBJ1-1, with 9 bases lining up with TRBD1. In germline, CDR1 is SEHNR, CDR2 FQNEAQ (reference sequence). The V and J ends lost 5 bases and 4 bases, in that order; junction bases with no gene match: 5. The CDR3 is 14 amino acids.

The rearrangement uses TRBV6-1 and TRBJ2-7, with 8 nucleotides matching TRBD2. The CDR3 is made up of 14 amino acids. Germline V CDR1 and CDR2: MNHNS, SASEGT. After removal of 3 bases from V and 3 bases from J, the junction contained 4 bases not matched to a gene. Written as DNA, the CDR3 is TGTGCCAGCAGTGACTGGCGGGAGGACTACGAGCAGTACTTC. It translates to CASSDWREDYEQYF.

The chain recombines TRBV19 with TRBJ2-5, with TRBD2 matching 8 bases. V gave up 3 bases and J gave up 5 bases; unmatched junction bases: 11. From germline, CDR1 is LNHDA and CDR2 SQIVND (reference sequence). The CDR3 has 16 residues. The CDR3 DNA sequence: TGTGCCAGTAGTATGGCGGCAGCTAGCGGGTGGGAGACCCAGTACTTC. Translating it yields CASSMAAASGWETQYF. Complete variable domain (other parts from reference TRBV19 and TRBJ2-5): DGGITQSPKYLFRKEGQNVTLSCEQNLNHDAMYWYRQDPGQGLRLIYYSQIVNDFQKGDIAEGYSVSREKKESFPLTVTSAQKNPTAFYLCASSMAAASGWETQYFGPGTRLLVL.